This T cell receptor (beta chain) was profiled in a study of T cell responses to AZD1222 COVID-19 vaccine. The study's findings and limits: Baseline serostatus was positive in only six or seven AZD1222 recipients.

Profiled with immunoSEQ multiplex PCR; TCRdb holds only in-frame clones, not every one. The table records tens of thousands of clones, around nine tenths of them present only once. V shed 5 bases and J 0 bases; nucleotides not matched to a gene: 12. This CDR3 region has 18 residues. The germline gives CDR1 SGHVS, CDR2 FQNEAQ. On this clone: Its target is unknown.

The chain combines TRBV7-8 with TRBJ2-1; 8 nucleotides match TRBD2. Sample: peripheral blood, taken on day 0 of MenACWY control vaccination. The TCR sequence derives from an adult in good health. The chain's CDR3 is CASSQQPPGLGSYNEQFF. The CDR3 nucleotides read TGTGCCAGCAGCCAGCAGCCCCCGGGACTAGGCTCCTACAATGAGCAGTTCTTC.